These 10 T cell receptor beta chains originate from one sample sequenced in a study of CD8 T cells in ankylosing spondylitis (dated by TCRdb to 2016 to 2017). The library was made by 5' RACE. The sequencer listed for this sample is Illumina HiSeq 2500. The raw public reads went through TCRdb reprocessing: fastp at Q25, MiXCR clone calling, in-frame beta chains kept. CDR3 protein duplicates are merged, each entry listing the most common genes and DNA. In this sample the table shows about 210,000 distinct CDR3 sequences, approximately 8.4% of which occur a single time. 4.8% of the sample goes to the ten largest clones. Sequencing was performed on blood, either unsorted or a sorted T cell fraction (not recorded which). These receptors were collected from a female donor with ankylosing spondylitis or in good health (not recorded which).

The gene calls are TRBV20-1 and TRBJ2-7; D may be TRBD2 (6 bases). There are 13 residues in the CDR3. The V gene's germline CDR1 is DFQATT and CDR2 SNEGSKA (reference sequence). Trimming stripped 4 bases from V and 0 bases from J, with 10 bases between. The CDR3 here is CSATRGYSYEQYF. The DNA of the CDR3 is TGCAGTGCTACCCGGGGGTACTCCTACGAGCAGTACTTC.

This clonotype occurred a few times. The chain is built from TRBV29-1 and TRBJ1-1; D call uncertain. Germline V gene lookup returns CDR1 SQVTM and CDR2 ANQGSEA. The V gene lost 6 bases and the J gene lost 0 bases, with 11 bases spanning the gap. This CDR3 is built from 13 residues. The CDR3 spells CSVRHGMNTEAFF. CDR3 nucleotides: TGCAGCGTACGACACGGAATGAACACTGAAGCTTTCTTT.

This clonotype was observed many times. V usage is TRBV10-3 and J usage is TRBJ2-7; 7 bases agree with TRBD2. Germline CDR1 and CDR2: ENHRY and SYGVKD. The junction had 5 bases not matched to a gene; V was cut back by 5 bases and J by 1 base. The CDR3 contains 14 residues. CDR3 loop: CAISPRLASYEQYF. The CDR3 nucleotides read TGTGCCATCAGTCCACGACTAGCTTCCTACGAGCAGTACTTC.

The V gene is TRBV7-2, the J gene TRBJ2-4, with TRBD2 identical over 8 bases. CDR3 length: 17 residues. V was clipped by 3 bases and J by 13 bases; unmatched bases: 20. Germline CDR1 is SGHTA and CDR2 is FQGNSA. The CDR3 region is CASSFSAVSGRVRPQYF. The CDR3 DNA is TGTGCCAGCAGCTTTTCTGCAGTTTCCGGGAGGGTCCGACCCCAGTACTTC.

This clonotype was picked up many times. CDR3 bases: TGCAGTGCTAGTTCCGGGGTAGCGGTGACAGATACGCAGTATTTT. Translation: CSASSGVAVTDTQYF. The chain employs TRBV20-1 and TRBJ2-3; perhaps TRBD2 as D (6 bases). The germline V gene encodes CDR1 DFQATT and CDR2 SNEGSKA (reference sequence). Trimming stripped 3 bases from V and 3 bases from J, with 16 bases between. CDR3 length: 15 residues.

This clonotype was seen many times. The chain joins TRBV18 to TRBJ2-3, with 8 bases lining up with TRBD1. The CDR3 is 15 amino acids. The trim removed 3 bases at V and 2 bases at J, leaving 4 bases unmatched. Germline lookup yields CDR1 KGHSH and CDR2 LQKENI. The CDR3 DNA reads TGTGCCAGCTCACCTGGGACAGGCATCACAGATACGCAGTATTTT. Its protein product is CASSPGTGITDTQYF. The full variable domain, in which reference TRBV18 and TRBJ2-3 provide the parts outside the CDR3, is NAGVMQNPRHLVRRRGQEARLRCSPMKGHSHVYWYRQLPEEGLKFMVYLQKENIIDESGMPKERFSAEFPKEGPSILRIQQVVRGDSAAYFCASSPGTGITDTQYFGPGTRLTVL.

This clonotype was observed at least ten times. The chain joins TRBV7-8 to TRBJ2-7; 9 bases map to TRBD2. Germline V gene lookup returns CDR1 SGHVS and CDR2 FQNEAQ. J was trimmed by 0 bases and V by 7 bases; bases with no gene match: 4. CDR3 length: 14 amino acids. CDR3 DNA: TGTGCCAGCAACCTAGCGGGAAGCTCCTACGAGCAGTACTTC. Its protein product is CASNLAGSSYEQYF.

The CDR3 region has the DNA TGTGCCAGCAGGGGATGGGGAGAGGCCTACAATGAGCAGTTCTTC. Protein sequence: CASRGWGEAYNEQFF. The chain carries TRBV28 and TRBJ2-1, with a tentative D call TRBD2 (5 bases). Germline loops: CDR1 MDHEN, CDR2 SYDVKM. V was clipped by 6 bases and J by 2 bases, with 14 bases between them. The CDR3 runs to 15 residues.

This clonotype was observed at least ten times. This chain connects TRBV29-1 to TRBJ1-5; D is ambiguous. Between the trimmed V and J ends, which lost 4 bases and 0 bases, there was a span of 7 bases. This CDR3 is built from 13 residues. CDR1 is SQVTM and CDR2 is ANQGSEA in the germline V gene. CDR3 protein: CSVAGDSNQPQHF. Written as DNA, the CDR3 is TGCAGCGTTGCGGGCGATAGCAATCAGCCCCAGCATTTT.

This clonotype was recorded at least ten times. V gene TRBV5-1 combines with J gene TRBJ2-5; D remains ambiguous. The CDR3 is 14 amino acids. V shed 3 bases and J shed 5 bases, with 14 bases lying between them. CDR1 SGHRS and CDR2 YFSETQ come from the germline V gene. For the CDR3, the DNA is TGCGCCAGCAGCTCTGGGGTGGCGGCGGAGACCCAGTACTTC. The encoded protein is CASSSGVAAETQYF.